These 5 T cell receptor beta chains originate from one sample sequenced in a study of TIL therapy for anti-PD-1-resistant metastatic lung cancer. Noted time point: pre-treatment sample, taken before nivolumab and TIL therapy. Tumor tissue came from excised metastases, mostly pleural nodules or supraclavicular lymph nodes. The immunoSEQ assay was v3. The method was immunoSEQ multiplex PCR; TCRdb's version includes in-frame clones alone and lacks a portion of them. Of 95,000 or so clones listed, about three fifths are singletons. Material: tumor tissue, obtained at baseline. Receptor source: a person between 25 and 79 years old with non-small cell lung cancer.

CDR3 sequence: CASRYTASDTIYF. CDR3 in DNA: TGTGCCAGCAGGTACACAGCCTCGGACACCATATATTTT. The chain has TRBV6-6 and TRBJ1-3; no firm D call. This CDR3 has 13 amino acids. The germline CDR1 and CDR2 sequences are MNHNY and SVGAGI (reference sequence). Trimming stripped 6 bases from V and 8 bases from J, with 14 bases between.

V usage is TRBV25-1 and J usage is TRBJ2-3; D is uncertain. Looked up from germline, CDR1 is MGHDK and CDR2 is SYGVNS. The CDR3 runs 11 residues. Trimming left V 6 bases short and J 5 bases short, with 6 bases between. CDR3 coding DNA: TGTGCCAGCAGAGGGCAAGATACGCAGTATTTT. This sequence encodes CASRGQDTQYF.

The chain joins TRBV6-6 to TRBJ2-7; tentatively, D is TRBD2 (6 bases). Germline V gene sequence: CDR1 MNHNY, CDR2 SVGAGI (reference sequence). The CDR3 sequence is 15 residues long. V lost 6 bases and J 3 bases, leaving 18 bases between the germline ends. CDR3 sequence reads: CASSPGAGRGYEQYF. Written as DNA, the CDR3 is TGTGCCAGCAGCCCTGGGGCGGGAAGGGGCTACGAGCAGTACTTC.

This clone was found a few times. The chain uses TRBV18 and TRBJ2-1; tentative D call: TRBD2 (6 bases). Germline CDR1 is KGHSH and CDR2 is LQKENI. This CDR3 has 18 amino acids. Trimming pared 3 bases from V and 0 bases from J, leaving 18 bases between. As DNA, the CDR3 is TGTGCCAGCTCACCCACTAGCTTGTCGACTAGCTCCTACAATGAGCAGTTCTTC. It yields the protein CASSPTSLSTSSYNEQFF.

The CDR3 sequence: CASSPGQGNEKLFF. The CDR3 region has the DNA TGTGCCAGCTCACCGGGACAGGGGAATGAAAAACTGTTTTTT. This rearrangement joins TRBV18 to TRBJ1-4; TRBD1 matches 10 bases. The germline CDR1 and CDR2 sequences are KGHSH and LQKENI. The ends lost 3 bases at V and 5 bases at J; junction bases unmatched: 0. This CDR3 has 14 residues.